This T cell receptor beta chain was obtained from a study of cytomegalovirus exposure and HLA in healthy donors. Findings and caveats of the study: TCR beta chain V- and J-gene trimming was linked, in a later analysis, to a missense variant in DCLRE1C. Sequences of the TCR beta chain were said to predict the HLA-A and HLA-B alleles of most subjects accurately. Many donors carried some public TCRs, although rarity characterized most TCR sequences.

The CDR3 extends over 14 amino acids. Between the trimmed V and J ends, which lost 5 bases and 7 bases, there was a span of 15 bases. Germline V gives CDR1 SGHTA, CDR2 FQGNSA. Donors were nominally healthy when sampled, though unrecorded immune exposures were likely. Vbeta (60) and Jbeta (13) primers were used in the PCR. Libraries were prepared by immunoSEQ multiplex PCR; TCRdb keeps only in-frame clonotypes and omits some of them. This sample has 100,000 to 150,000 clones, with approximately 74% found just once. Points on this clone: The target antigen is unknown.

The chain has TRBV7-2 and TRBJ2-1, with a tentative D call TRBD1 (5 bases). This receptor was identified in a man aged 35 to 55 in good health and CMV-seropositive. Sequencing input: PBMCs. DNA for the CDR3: TGTGCCAGCAGCCTTGCCAAAGGGGCGAATGAGCAGTTCTTC. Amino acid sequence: CASSLAKGANEQFF.